This T cell receptor (beta chain) is from a study of T cell responses to AZD1222 COVID-19 vaccine. The protocol was immunoSEQ multiplex PCR, while the TCRdb copy is restricted to in-frame clones and leaves out a portion. The sample contains some 47,000 clones, approximately 86% of which appear only once. There are 14 residues in the CDR3. Per the germline V gene, CDR1 is LGHDT and CDR2 is YNNKEL (reference sequence). V lost 2 bases, J lost 4 bases, and 4 bases stayed unmatched. Points from the study as a whole: Among AZD1222 vaccinees, only 5 to 7 were seropositive at baseline.

On this clone itself: Its antigen remains unknown.

The receptor's source is an adult who received the AZD1222 COVID-19 vaccine. This sequence joins TRBV3-1 (or the pseudogene TRBV3-2) and TRBJ2-5, with TRBD2 matching over 7 bases. Here the sequenced sample was peripheral blood, taken 28 days after the second AZD1222 dose. CDR3 amino acids: CASSQSGARETQYF. For the CDR3, the DNA is TGTGCCAGCAGCCAAAGCGGGGCCAGAGAGACCCAGTACTTC.